The 10 T cell receptor beta chains below were found in one sample sequenced in a study of circulating tumor DNA in untreated peripheral T-cell lymphoma. Data came from immunoSEQ multiplex PCR; TCRdb stores just in-frame clones and leaves some out. This sample has thousands of clones, with over 75% found just once. Sequencing used cell-free DNA from blood serum. Receptors were obtained from a human donor with peripheral T-cell lymphoma.

The V and J genes are TRBV11-2 and TRBJ1-6, with D hard to call. The CDR3 is 13 amino acids. Per germline, CDR1 SGHAT and CDR2 FQNNGV. V was pared by 6 bases and J by 9 bases, with 12 bases between. CDR3 sequence reads: CASRPIGRSPLHF. The CDR3 DNA reads TGTGCCAGCAGACCCATCGGCCGTTCACCCCTCCACTTT. Complete variable domain (other parts from reference TRBV11-2 and TRBJ1-6): EAGVAQSPRYKIIEKRQSVAFWCNPISGHATLYWYQQILGQGPKLLIQFQNNGVVDDSQLPKDRFSAERLKGVDSTLKIQPAKLEDSAVYLCASRPIGRSPLHFGNGTRLTVT.

This clone was detected only a few times. The chain combines TRBV5-4 with TRBJ1-2; 9 bases are shared with TRBD1. The CDR3 runs to 14 residues. With 7 bases clipped from V and 2 bases from J, the junction kept 6 bases outside the gene matches. CDR1 is SGHNT and CDR2 is YYREEE in the germline V gene (reference sequence). CDR3 in amino acids: CASRPDRGNYGYTF. CDR3 bases: TGTGCCAGCCGACCGGACAGGGGAAACTATGGCTACACCTTC.

The chain links TRBV6-9 to TRBJ1-1; unclear D gene. Trimming stripped 3 bases from V and 4 bases from J, with 6 bases between. The CDR3 extends over 12 amino acids. Per germline, CDR1 MNHGY and CDR2 SVAAGI. The CDR3 bases are TGTGCCAGCAGTTACATGGGCACTGAAGCTTTCTTT. Translated: CASSYMGTEAFF.

V usage is TRBV9 and J usage is TRBJ2-1; D is undetermined. This CDR3 has 11 residues. In germline, CDR1 is SGDLS, CDR2 YYNGEE. V dropped 0 bases and J dropped 7 bases, with 2 bases sitting between them. CDR3 sequence: CASSVANEQFF. The DNA of the CDR3 is TGTGCCAGCAGCGTAGCTAATGAGCAGTTCTTC.

The V and J genes are TRBV5-1 and TRBJ2-3, with 7 nucleotides matching TRBD1. Germline CDR1 is SGHRS and CDR2 is YFSETQ. The CDR3 sequence is 14 residues long. The V and J ends lost 4 bases and 3 bases, in that order; junction bases with no gene match: 5. CDR3 protein: CASSPGTATDTQYF. DNA of the CDR3: TGCGCCAGCAGCCCAGGGACAGCAACAGATACGCAGTATTTT.

The chain recombines TRBV6-4 with TRBJ1-1, with D maybe TRBD1 (5 bases). In germline, CDR1 is MRHNA, CDR2 SNTAGT. V lost 7 bases and J lost 3, with 12 bases in between. CDR3 length equals 13 residues. Here the CDR3 DNA reads TGTGCCAGCAATCGGGACGGATACACTGAAGCTTTCTTT. Translated: CASNRDGYTEAFF.

The V gene is TRBV5-1, the J gene TRBJ2-7, with TRBD2 as a possible D gene (5 bases). The CDR3 has 14 residues. The germline V gene has CDR1 SGHRS and CDR2 YFSETQ. V was cut by 2 bases and J by 7 bases, with 16 bases left in between. In DNA, the CDR3 is TGCGCCAGCAGCTTAGGGCCCTCGACGGGGGAGCAGTACTTC. Its translation is CASSLGPSTGEQYF.

The rearrangement joins TRBV18 to TRBJ2-5; 7 bases are shared with TRBD1. Germline assignment: CDR1 KGHSH and CDR2 LQKENI. The CDR3 length is 13 residues. J was trimmed by 2 bases and V by 3 bases; bases with no gene match: 0. The CDR3 loop reads CASSPGQQETQYF. The CDR3 bases are TGTGCCAGCTCACCGGGACAGCAAGAGACCCAGTACTTC.

This clone was seen only once. Here the CDR3 reads CASRDTAMNTEAFF. The DNA of the CDR3 is TGTGCCAGTAGAGACACGGCCATGAACACTGAAGCTTTCTTT. The V gene is TRBV19, the J gene TRBJ1-1, with unresolved D. The V end was cut by 6 bases, the J end by 0 bases, with 11 bases between. Germline lookup yields CDR1 LNHDA and CDR2 SQIVND (reference sequence). The CDR3 loop spans 14 amino acids.

The chain uses TRBV18 and TRBJ2-2; 10 bases agree with TRBD1. The junction had 6 bases not matched to a gene; V was cut back by 6 bases and J by 5 bases. Germline CDR1 reads KGHSH; CDR2 reads LQKENI. The CDR3 runs to 15 residues. In nucleotides, the CDR3 is TGTGCCAGCTCCCCGACAGGGGGCGAAACCGGGGAGCTGTTTTTT. Translation gives CASSPTGGETGELFF.